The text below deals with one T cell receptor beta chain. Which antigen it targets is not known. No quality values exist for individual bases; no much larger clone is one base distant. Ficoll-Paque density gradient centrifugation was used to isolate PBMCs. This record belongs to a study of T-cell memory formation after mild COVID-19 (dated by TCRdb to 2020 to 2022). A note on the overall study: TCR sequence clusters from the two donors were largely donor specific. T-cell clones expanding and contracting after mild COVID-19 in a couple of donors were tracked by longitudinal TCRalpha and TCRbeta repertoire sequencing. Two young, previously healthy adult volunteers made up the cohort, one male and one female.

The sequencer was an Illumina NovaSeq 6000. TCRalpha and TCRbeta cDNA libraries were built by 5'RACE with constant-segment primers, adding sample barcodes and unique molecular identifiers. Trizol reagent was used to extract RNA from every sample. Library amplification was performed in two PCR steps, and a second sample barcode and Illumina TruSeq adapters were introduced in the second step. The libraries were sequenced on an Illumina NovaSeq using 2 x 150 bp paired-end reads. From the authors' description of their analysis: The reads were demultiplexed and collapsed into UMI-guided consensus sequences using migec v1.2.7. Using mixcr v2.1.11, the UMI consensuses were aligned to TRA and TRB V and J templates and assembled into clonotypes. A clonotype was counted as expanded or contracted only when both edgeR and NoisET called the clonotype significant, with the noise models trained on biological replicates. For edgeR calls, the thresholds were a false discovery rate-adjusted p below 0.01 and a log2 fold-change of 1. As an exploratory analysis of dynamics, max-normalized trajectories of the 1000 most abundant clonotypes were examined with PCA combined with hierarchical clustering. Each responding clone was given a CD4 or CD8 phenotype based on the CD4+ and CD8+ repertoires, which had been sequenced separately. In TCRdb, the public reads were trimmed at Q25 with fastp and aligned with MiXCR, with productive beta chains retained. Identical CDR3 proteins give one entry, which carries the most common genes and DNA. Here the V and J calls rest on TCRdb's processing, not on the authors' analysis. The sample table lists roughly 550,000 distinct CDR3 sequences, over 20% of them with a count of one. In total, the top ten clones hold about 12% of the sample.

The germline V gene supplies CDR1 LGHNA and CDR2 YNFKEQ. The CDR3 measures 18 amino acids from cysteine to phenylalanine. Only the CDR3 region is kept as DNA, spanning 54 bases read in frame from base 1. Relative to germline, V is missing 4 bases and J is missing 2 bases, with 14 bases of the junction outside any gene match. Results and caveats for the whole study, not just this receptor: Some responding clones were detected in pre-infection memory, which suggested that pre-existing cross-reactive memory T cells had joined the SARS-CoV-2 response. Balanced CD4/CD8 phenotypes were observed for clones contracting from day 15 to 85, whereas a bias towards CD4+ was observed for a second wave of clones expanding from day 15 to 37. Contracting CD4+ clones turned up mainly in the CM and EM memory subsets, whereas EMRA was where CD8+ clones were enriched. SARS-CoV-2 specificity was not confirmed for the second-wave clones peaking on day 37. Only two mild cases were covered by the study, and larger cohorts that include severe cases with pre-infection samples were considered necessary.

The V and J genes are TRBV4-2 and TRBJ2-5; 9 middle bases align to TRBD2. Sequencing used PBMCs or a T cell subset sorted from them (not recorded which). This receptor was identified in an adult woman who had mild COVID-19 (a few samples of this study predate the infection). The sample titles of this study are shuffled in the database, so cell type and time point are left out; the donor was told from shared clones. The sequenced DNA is TGTGCCAGCAGCCTCCACAGCACTACTAGCGGGTCACAAGAGACCCAGTACTTC. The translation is CASSLHSTTSGSQETQYF.